This T cell receptor (beta chain) was sequenced for a study of T-cell memory formation after mild COVID-19. Study-wide points: Later expanders leaned CD4+, whereas clones that contracted between day 15 and 85 were balanced CD4/CD8. In second-wave clones peaking day 37, SARS-CoV-2 specificity remained unconfirmed.

The table lists this clonotype with a few counts. Its target is unknown. The CDR3 consists of 16 residues. With V trimmed by 5 bases and J by 2 bases, 10 bases remained unmatched. The germline V gene encodes CDR1 SEHNR and CDR2 FQNEAQ (reference sequence). TCR alpha and TCR beta cDNA libraries carrying sample barcodes and UMIs were produced by 5'RACE using constant-segment primers. TCRdb used MiXCR to reprocess the 5' RACE reads, holding one entry per CDR3 protein. The sample lists hundreds of thousands of distinct CDR3 sequences, approximately 23% occurring once. V gene TRBV7-9 combines with J gene TRBJ2-7; 9 nucleotides match TRBD1. Sequences were obtained from PBMCs or a T cell subset sorted from them (not recorded which). This clonotype was sampled from an adult woman who had mild COVID-19 (a few samples of this study predate the infection). Cell type and time point are not known. The CDR3 sequence is CASSPPGDRAPYEQYF. In nucleotides, the CDR3 is TGTGCCAGCAGCCCCCCGGGGGACAGGGCTCCCTACGAGCAGTACTTC.